Following are 8 T cell receptor beta chains from one sample sequenced in a study of blood T cell repertoires in COVID-19 (TCRdb year 2020). Preparation of the library involved the immunoSEQ multiplex PCR assay. What TCRdb holds here is the immuneACCESS table cut down to in-frame rearrangements. Part of the clones is not present; checked against another copy, under half of the missing clones reflect an unresolved V gene, and the others are unexplained. The sample records about 270,000 clones, under 95% of which are singletons. Of the sample, approximately 3% is held by the ten largest clones. Sequences were obtained from PBMCs or T cells enriched from blood (not recorded which). The receptors here all came from a middle-aged man who had been exposed to COVID-19.

The chain uses TRBV5-1 and TRBJ1-1; D unclear. This CDR3 spans 13 amino acids. V lost 4 bases to trimming and J lost 0 bases, with 7 bases between them. CDR1 is SGHRS, CDR2 YFSETQ, per germline. The CDR3 nucleotides read TGCGCCAGCAGCGACACTTTGAACACTGAAGCTTTCTTT. It is translated as CASSDTLNTEAFF.

The rearrangement joins TRBV7-9 to TRBJ1-1, with TRBD1 as a possible D gene (5 bases). Germline V gene lookup returns CDR1 SEHNR and CDR2 FQNEAQ (reference sequence). V lost 4 bases, J lost 0 bases, and 21 bases lay in between. This CDR3 has 18 residues. The CDR3 sequence is CASSSMTMGLTMNTEAFF. The CDR3 bases are TGTGCCAGCAGCTCTATGACCATGGGACTCACCATGAACACTGAAGCTTTCTTT.

The rearrangement uses TRBV28 and TRBJ2-1, with D maybe TRBD1 (5 bases). Trimming pared 4 bases from V and 4 bases from J, leaving 23 bases between. CDR1 MDHEN and CDR2 SYDVKM come from the germline V gene. The CDR3 sequence is 18 residues long. CDR3 in DNA: TGTGCCAGCAGTTCACGGGCACTAAAAGACAGAAAATACAATGAGCAGTTCTTC. Protein: CASSSRALKDRKYNEQFF.

J is TRBJ1-2 and V is TRBV28; D unresolved. The CDR3 runs 13 residues. The germline gives CDR1 MDHEN, CDR2 SYDVKM. With 0 bases removed from V and 2 bases from J, the gap between germline ends came to 4 bases. CDR3 amino acids: CASSLWSNYGYTF. The CDR3, as DNA: TGTGCCAGCAGTTTATGGTCGAACTATGGCTACACCTTC.

With respect to this clone: At one end the junction does not follow the germline gene, possibly because of a read error. V usage is TRBV4-1 and J usage is TRBJ2-2; possible D gene TRBD1, 5 bases. The CDR3 is made up of 15 amino acids. Germline V CDR1 and CDR2: MGHRA, YSYEKL. As DNA, the CDR3 is TGCGCCAGCAGTCAAGGAAAAGCAGGGACCGGGGAGCTGTTTTTT. It translates to CASSQGKAGTGELFF.

This clone was seen only a few times. The rearrangement joins TRBV5-1 to TRBJ1-2; TRBD1 is a possible D gene (6 bases). CDR1 and CDR2 from the germline V gene are SGHRS and YFSETQ. Trimming stripped 0 bases from V and 8 bases from J, with 20 bases between. The CDR3 has 16 amino acids. This CDR3 is CASSLGPRGANQGYTF. The CDR3 nucleotides read TGCGCCAGCAGCTTGGGCCCCCGGGGGGCGAATCAGGGCTACACCTTC.

This clone has only one observation. The genes are TRBV2 and TRBJ2-1, with 11 bases identical to TRBD2. The germline V gene has CDR1 SNHLY and CDR2 FYNNEI. V was clipped by 6 bases and J by 9 bases; unmatched bases: 10. The length of the CDR3 is 15 residues. CDR3 sequence: CASSPQTSGTSEQFF. Here the CDR3 DNA reads TGTGCCAGCAGCCCTCAGACTAGCGGGACGAGTGAGCAGTTCTTC. Looking up the rest from reference TRBV2 and TRBJ2-1 gives the full variable domain: EPEVTQTPSHQVTQMGQEVILRCVPISNHLYFYWYRQILGQKVEFLVSFYNNEISEKSEIFDDQFSVERPDGSNFTLKIRSTKLEDSAMYFCASSPQTSGTSEQFFGPGTRLTVL.

This chain links TRBV7-6 with TRBJ2-3; D might be TRBD2 (5 bases). Germline-derived CDR1 and CDR2 are SGHVS and FNYEAQ. V lost 1 base to trimming and J lost 1 base, with 12 bases between them. The CDR3 sequence is 16 residues long. CDR3 DNA: TGTGCCAGCAGCTTAGAGCGGCGCGGCCGCACAGATACGCAGTATTTT. As protein: CASSLERRGRTDTQYF. Filled out from reference TRBV7-6 and TRBJ2-3, the complete variable domain reads GAGVSQSPRYKVTKRGQDVALRCDPISGHVSLYWYRQALGQGPEFLTYFNYEAQQDKSGLPNDRFSAERPEGSISTLTIQRTEQRDSAMYRCASSLERRGRTDTQYFGPGTRLTVL.